These 4 T cell receptor beta chains originate from one sample sequenced in a study of shared clonotypes between healthy human individuals. This table comes from immunoSEQ multiplex PCR, and its TCRdb copy is limited to in-frame clones, with some not included. There are about 800,000 clones in the sample; roughly 96% occur only once, and under 0.25% lies in the top ten. As defined, naive CD8 cells were CD45RO-negative and positively selected for CCR7, with terminally differentiated effector memory CD45RA+ cells excluded. Source material: naive CD8+ T cells sorted from blood. Receptors originate from a man aged 25-40 years in good health.

V and J are TRBV7-8 and TRBJ2-1; maybe TRBD2 (5 bases). With 4 bases removed from V and 0 bases from J, the gap between germline ends came to 10 bases. Per germline, CDR1 SGHVS and CDR2 FQNEAQ. This CDR3 spans 15 amino acids. The CDR3 nucleotides read TGTGCCAGCAGCTCAAGAGGGAGCTCCTACAATGAGCAGTTCTTC. As protein: CASSSRGSSYNEQFF.

About this clone itself: One junction end does not reproduce the germline sequence, and a read error may be involved. This chain uses TRBV5-6 with TRBJ1-2, with 9 bases aligning to TRBD1. The CDR3 runs to 16 residues. Per germline, CDR1 SGHDT and CDR2 YYEEEE. The CDR3 DNA follows: TGTGCCAGCACCTTGGGGACAGGGAGTCGGACGTCTGGCTACACCTTC. This sequence encodes CASTLGTGSRTSGYTF.

The chain carries TRBV29-1 and TRBJ2-7; perhaps TRBD2 as D (6 bases). The CDR3 sequence is 13 residues long. Germline V gene data show CDR1 as SQVTM and CDR2 as ANQGSEA. The V end lost 2 bases, the J end lost 7 bases, and 15 bases lay between the germline ends. Written as DNA, the CDR3 is TGCAGCGTTGAATCCGGGGAGGAACTGGAGCAGTACTTC. Translation gives CSVESGEELEQYF.

The V gene is TRBV10-1, the J gene TRBJ2-2, with 11 bases fitting TRBD1. The V segment lost 6 bases and the J segment 1 base; nucleotides outside the gene matches: 7. The CDR3 is made up of 17 amino acids. Per the germline V gene, CDR1 is WNHNN and CDR2 is SYGVQD (reference sequence). The CDR3 region is CASRPGQGAGNTGELFF. CDR3 sequence (DNA): TGCGCCAGCAGACCCGGACAGGGGGCAGGGAACACCGGGGAGCTGTTTTTT.